This T cell receptor (beta chain) emerged from a study of blood T cell repertoires in COVID-19. The repertoire was sequenced with immunoSEQ multiplex PCR; TCRdb's copy has only in-frame clones and lacks some. The repertoire has about 82,000 clones, more than 70% of them found once; the top ten carry about 15%. The CDR3 extends over 13 amino acids. Germline assignment: CDR1 SGDLS and CDR2 YYNGEE. The V end was cut by 3 bases, the J end by 3 bases, with 10 bases between. The chain uses TRBV9 and TRBJ2-7; D remains ambiguous. The sequenced sample was peripheral blood. The source is a woman aged 55-70 years with acute or convalescent COVID-19. In nucleotides, the CDR3 is TGTGCCAGCAGCGCCGGTCGGTTCTACGAGCAGTACTTC. Protein sequence: CASSAGRFYEQYF.